The clone carrying this TCR beta chain has only one observation. Its antigen is still unknown. The CDR3 is made up of 13 amino acids. With 6 bases clipped from V and 2 bases from J, the junction kept 4 bases outside the gene matches. Germline V lookup: CDR1 MDHEN, CDR2 SYDVKM. Regarding donors, all were healthy bone marrow donors. This specimen belongs to a study of cytomegalovirus exposure and HLA in healthy donors. Broader study findings: Cytomegalovirus association was assigned to over 150 TCR beta chains.

13 Jbeta primers and 60 Vbeta primers were used for the PCR. The table came from immunoSEQ multiplex PCR; TCRdb's copy has only in-frame clones and leaves some out. This table holds roughly 140,000 clones, approximately 80% found once. The chain employs TRBV28 and TRBJ2-7; 7 bases map to TRBD1. Material: PBMCs. This TCR was sampled from a male donor in good health and CMV-seronegative. The CDR3 coding sequence is TGTGCCAGCAGAGACCAGGGGGCCTACGAGCAGTACTTC. Translation gives CASRDQGAYEQYF.